This TCR beta chain appears in the sequencing data of a study of read filtering for tumor transcriptome and immune sequencing. Bone marrow was sampled from every patient at the time of active disease. Concerning this clonotype itself: A much larger clone lies a single base off, so this may be a read error.

The germline gives CDR1 MNHEY, CDR2 SMNVEV (reference sequence). The CDR3 loop spans 14 amino acids. This library used roughly 400 ng RNA and molecular barcoded adaptors spanning alpha/delta and beta/gamma chains. TCRdb re-called the reads with MiXCR, one entry per CDR3 protein. Of around 29,000 distinct CDR3 sequences listed, over 13% are singletons. The V gene is TRBV27, the J gene TRBJ2-3; the D is unclear. This TCR derives from a donor over 35 with multiple myeloma. Sequences were obtained from a population of CD138-negative cells sorted from bone marrow. This CDR3 is CAGSLNRNPDTQYF. Here the CDR3 DNA reads TGTGCCGGCAGTTTAAACAGAAATCCAGATACGCAGTATTTT.